This entry lists 30 T cell receptor beta chains sequenced from one sample in a study of OX40 agonist ivuxolimab in advanced cancers. The repertoire was sequenced with immunoSEQ multiplex PCR; TCRdb's copy has only in-frame clones and lacks some. Among 78,000 or so clones listed, roughly nine tenths were seen once. The sample in question was CD4+ or CD8+ T cells sorted from blood, obtained in a trial of the OX40 agonist ivuxolimab. These receptors originate from an adult with an advanced solid tumor such as melanoma, head and neck, liver or kidney cancer.

The CDR3 is CASSINRAQPQHF. The CDR3 DNA sequence: TGTGCCAGTAGTATAAACAGGGCCCAGCCCCAGCATTTT. The rearrangement links TRBV19 to TRBJ1-5; possible D gene TRBD1, 6 bases. CDR1 and CDR2 from the germline V gene are LNHDA and SQIVND (reference sequence). The CDR3 consists of 13 residues. Trimming shortened V by 2 bases and J by 7 bases, and 9 bases separated the two germline ends.

This chain connects TRBV7-2 to TRBJ2-7, with D hard to call. V lost 2 bases, J lost 4 bases, and 12 bases lay in between. Germline CDR1 SGHTA, CDR2 FQGNSA. The CDR3 runs to 14 residues. In DNA form, the CDR3 reads TGTGCCAGCAGCTTAAATCCAATTATTTACGAGCAGTACTTC. Protein sequence: CASSLNPIIYEQYF.

With regard to this clone: This same CDR3 is encoded by further DNA sequences in the sample. V usage is TRBV19 and J usage is TRBJ2-2; D gene uncertain. With 1 base removed from V and 1 base from J, the gap between germline ends came to 4 bases. Germline V gives CDR1 LNHDA, CDR2 SQIVND (reference sequence). The CDR3 extends over 14 amino acids. For the CDR3, the DNA is TGTGCCAGTAGTATAGGCGGGAACACCGGGGAGCTGTTTTTT. This gives the protein CASSIGGNTGELFF.

This chain joins TRBV28 and TRBJ1-2, with D unresolved. Germline-derived CDR1 and CDR2 are MDHEN and SYDVKM. The ends were cut back, 6 bases at V and 5 bases at J, with 25 bases in the middle. The CDR3 runs 17 residues. The CDR3 is CASRPPGSAAGLYGYTF. The CDR3 DNA is TGTGCCAGCAGACCTCCGGGCAGCGCCGCGGGCCTTTATGGCTACACCTTC.

The chain carries TRBV5-5 and TRBJ2-5; D gene uncertain. Gene TRBJ2-7 matches the end of the DNA better, so the J call may be wrong. The CDR3 totals 12 residues. Germline V CDR1 and CDR2: SGHKS, YYEKEE (reference sequence). The CDR3 here is CASSLGVHEQYF. The CDR3, as DNA: TGTGCCAGCAGCTTGGGGGTCCACGAGCAGTACTTC.

This clone was found a few times. The rearrangement uses TRBV5-8 and TRBJ2-5, with a weak D call TRBD2 (5 bases). The CDR3 is 16 residues long. Germline-derived CDR1 and CDR2 are SGHTS and YDEGEE. Trimming took off 4 bases at V and 2 bases at J, with 18 bases between the two ends. This CDR3 is CASSVARRVGQETQYF. The CDR3 region has the DNA TGTGCCAGCAGCGTCGCCCGGCGGGTTGGGCAAGAGACCCAGTACTTC.

The V gene is TRBV10-3, the J gene TRBJ1-6; 8 bases match TRBD1. Germline values: CDR1 ENHRY, CDR2 SYGVKD. The CDR3 sequence is 14 residues long. V dropped 7 bases and J dropped 7; count of bases not matched to a gene: 6. CDR3: CAITPGQGNSPLHF. CDR3 coding DNA: TGTGCCATCACCCCCGGACAGGGAAATTCACCCCTCCACTTT.

V usage is TRBV28 and J usage is TRBJ2-7; the D is unclear. Trimming pared 7 bases from V and 2 bases from J, leaving 18 bases between. The germline V gene has CDR1 MDHEN and CDR2 SYDVKM. CDR3 length: 15 amino acids. The CDR3 sequence: CASTAPNRATYEQYF. CDR3 coding DNA: TGTGCCAGCACCGCCCCGAACCGGGCAACCTACGAGCAGTACTTC.

This chain uses TRBV25-1 with TRBJ1-4; no definite D call. The CDR3 totals 14 residues. Trimming removed 1 base at V and 3 bases at J, with 6 bases between. The germline V gene has CDR1 MGHDK and CDR2 SYGVNS. CDR3 DNA sequence: TGTGCCAGCAGTGAATTCAGGTCTAATGAAAAACTGTTTTTT. The encoded protein is CASSEFRSNEKLFF.

A remark on this clone: In the same sample, other DNA sequences code for this CDR3. The chain employs TRBV7-9 and TRBJ1-5; weak D call: TRBD1 (6 bases). Germline loops: CDR1 SEHNR, CDR2 FQNEAQ (reference sequence). The V gene lost 0 bases and the J gene lost 2 bases, with 8 bases spanning the gap. This CDR3 region has 15 residues. The CDR3 is CASSLAGAGNQPQHF. The DNA for the CDR3 is TGTGCCAGCAGCTTAGCGGGGGCAGGCAATCAGCCCCAGCATTTT.

This chain uses TRBV30 with TRBJ2-3, with 11 bases lining up with TRBD2. CDR3 length: 13 amino acids. The junction had 5 bases not matched to a gene; V was cut back by 1 base and J by 11 bases. Germline V gene sequence: CDR1 GTSNPN, CDR2 SVGIG (reference sequence). The CDR3, as DNA: TGTGCCTGGAGTGATAGCGGGGGGGTACGGCAGTATTTT. Its translation is CAWSDSGGVRQYF.

CDR3 in amino acids: CASSLDWTGANYGYTF. In DNA, the CDR3 is TGTGCCAGCAGCCTAGACTGGACAGGGGCTAACTATGGCTACACCTTC. The chain employs TRBV7-9 and TRBJ1-2; 9 bases fit TRBD1. The CDR3 contains 16 residues. Germline CDR1 is SEHNR and CDR2 is FQNEAQ (reference sequence). The V and J ends lost 5 bases and 0 bases, in that order; junction bases with no gene match: 7.

V usage is TRBV28 and J usage is TRBJ1-5; TRBD1 agrees at 8 bases. The CDR3 loop spans 15 amino acids. The V and J ends lost 5 bases and 2 bases, in that order; junction bases with no gene match: 5. Per the germline V gene, CDR1 is MDHEN and CDR2 is SYDVKM. As DNA, the CDR3 is TGTGCCAGCAGTCTTGGGACAGGAGGCAATCAGCCCCAGCATTTT. Translated: CASSLGTGGNQPQHF.

This chain connects TRBV28 to TRBJ1-1; no definite D call. CDR1 and CDR2 (germline): MDHEN, SYDVKM. V lost 5 bases and J 1 base, leaving 11 bases between the germline ends. There are 14 residues in the CDR3. CDR3 bases: TGTGCCAGCAGTCGCCCCTGGGGGAACACTGAAGCTTTCTTT. Protein sequence: CASSRPWGNTEAFF.

The chain couples TRBV6-1 to TRBJ2-2; D not resolved. The germline V gene has CDR1 MNHNS and CDR2 SASEGT. The CDR3 runs 11 residues. The V and J ends lost 3 bases and 11 bases respectively, with 7 bases between them. DNA of the CDR3: TGTGCCAGCAGTGAGACTGCTGAGCTGTTTTTT. It specifies CASSETAELFF.

CDR3 coding DNA: TGCGCCAGCAGTGAGGCAGACAGGCGATCAAACTATGGCTACACCTTC. Translating it yields CASSEADRRSNYGYTF. The V and J genes are TRBV10-2 and TRBJ1-2; possible D gene TRBD1, 6 bases. CDR1 and CDR2 (germline): WSHSY, SAAADI. V was clipped by 2 bases and J by 2 bases, with 15 bases between them. The CDR3 length is 16 residues.

The J gene is TRBJ1-6, the V gene TRBV28, with D unclear. The ends were cut back, 6 bases at V and 9 bases at J, with 9 bases in the middle. Per germline, CDR1 MDHEN and CDR2 SYDVKM. This CDR3 is 12 amino acids long. The CDR3 here is CASRLLGSPLHF. CDR3 DNA sequence: TGTGCCAGCAGATTACTGGGTTCACCCCTCCACTTT.

The chain has TRBV28 and TRBJ1-5; D perhaps matches TRBD1 (5 bases). Germline V gene sequence: CDR1 MDHEN, CDR2 SYDVKM. Trimming stripped 5 bases from V and 4 bases from J, with 18 bases between. This CDR3 has 16 residues. The DNA for the CDR3 is TGTGCCAGCAGTCCCTGGGCAGGGTTGGGGAATCAGCCCCAGCATTTT. It encodes CASSPWAGLGNQPQHF.

This clone came up once. The chain has TRBV7-2 and TRBJ1-1, with D perhaps matching TRBD1 (5 bases). The CDR3 contains 13 residues. From germline, CDR1 is SGHTA and CDR2 FQGNSA. V lost 5 bases to trimming and J lost 0 bases, with 7 bases between them. This CDR3 reads CASSRQLNTEAFF. The CDR3 DNA is TGTGCCAGCAGCAGACAGTTGAACACTGAAGCTTTCTTT.

The genes are TRBV11-2 and TRBJ2-7; 8 nucleotides agree with TRBD2. CDR3 length: 14 amino acids. Germline lookup yields CDR1 SGHAT and CDR2 FQNNGV. V lost 6 bases and J lost 6; bases outside the gene matches: 10. The DNA of the CDR3 is TGTGCCAGCAGTCAAACTGGACTAGCAGTCGAGCAGTACTTC. Translation gives CASSQTGLAVEQYF.

V gene TRBV19 combines with J gene TRBJ1-5; weak D call: TRBD1 (6 bases). The CDR3 spans 18 residues. The germline CDR1 and CDR2 sequences are LNHDA and SQIVND (reference sequence). Deletions cut 4 bases from V and 0 bases from J, with 19 bases between. The CDR3: CASSRPFQGIYSNQPQHF. For the CDR3, the DNA is TGTGCCAGTAGTAGACCCTTTCAGGGGATTTATAGCAATCAGCCCCAGCATTTT.

This clone has only a few counts. The chain is built from TRBV12-5 and TRBJ1-1, with TRBD1 matching over 7 bases. The CDR3 runs to 17 residues. V shed 3 bases and J 3 bases; nucleotides not matched to a gene: 13. Germline V lookup: CDR1 LGHNT, CDR2 FRNRAP. The CDR3 bases are TGTGCTAGTGGTTTATTTCCCATGACAGGGAGGGACACTGAAGCTTTCTTT. Translation gives CASGLFPMTGRDTEAFF.

This chain connects TRBV27 to TRBJ1-5, with D possibly matching TRBD1 (5 bases). The germline gives CDR1 MNHEY, CDR2 SMNVEV (reference sequence). The CDR3 is 14 amino acids. V lost 2 bases and J lost 5, with 10 bases in between. The CDR3 sequence: CASSLRGGDQPQHF. Here the CDR3 DNA reads TGTGCCAGCAGTTTACGGGGGGGAGATCAGCCCCAGCATTTT.

The gene calls are TRBV6-5 and TRBJ2-3; 7 nucleotides line up with TRBD1. The germline V gene encodes CDR1 MNHEY and CDR2 SVGAGI. Unmatched junction bases numbered 9, after V lost 6 bases and J lost 6 bases. The CDR3 spans 14 residues. CDR3 nucleotides: TGTGCCAGCAGCCAGGTCGGGACAGCCGATACGCAGTATTTT. Encoded protein: CASSQVGTADTQYF.

The DNA of the CDR3 is TGTGCCAGCTCACCACTAGAAGGGTCCGGGGAGCTGTTTTTT. Its translation is CASSPLEGSGELFF. The rearrangement links TRBV18 to TRBJ2-2; D unclear. The germline V and J ends were trimmed by 1 base and 6 bases, with 9 bases remaining between them. This CDR3 has 14 amino acids. From germline, CDR1 is KGHSH and CDR2 LQKENI.

This rearrangement joins TRBV11-2 to TRBJ2-7; 8 bases are a match to TRBD2. The V and J ends lost 2 bases and 0 bases, in that order; junction bases with no gene match: 6. Germline lookup yields CDR1 SGHAT and CDR2 FQNNGV. The CDR3 loop spans 16 amino acids. In DNA form, the CDR3 reads TGTGCCAGCAGCTTACGGCGGGGGGTGTTCTCCTACGAGCAGTACTTC. It yields the protein CASSLRRGVFSYEQYF.

This clone was observed many times. The chain joins TRBV9 to TRBJ1-3; the D is unclear. The CDR3 spans 14 residues. V shed 0 bases and J shed 0 bases, with 4 bases lying between them. The germline CDR1 and CDR2 sequences are SGDLS and YYNGEE. CDR3 loop: CASSVGTSGNTIYF. The DNA for the CDR3 is TGTGCCAGCAGCGTAGGAACCTCTGGAAACACCATATATTTT. Together with reference TRBV9 and TRBJ1-3, the CDR3 gives the full variable domain: DSGVTQTPKHLITATGQRVTLRCSPRSGDLSVYWYQQSLDQGLQFLIQYYNGEERAKGNILERFSAQQFPDLHSELNLSSLELGDSALYFCASSVGTSGNTIYFGEGSWLTVV.

The chain has TRBV19 and TRBJ1-1; TRBD1 aligns across 7 bases. This CDR3 is built from 15 residues. Looked up from germline, CDR1 is LNHDA and CDR2 is SQIVND (reference sequence). With V trimmed by 5 bases and J by 0 bases, 6 bases remained unmatched. The CDR3 loop is CASSSHRGMNTEAFF. DNA of the CDR3: TGTGCCAGTAGTTCTCACAGGGGCATGAACACTGAAGCTTTCTTT.

The rearrangement uses TRBV27 and TRBJ1-1; 7 nucleotides line up with TRBD1. V gave up 4 bases and J gave up 1 base; unmatched junction bases: 9. The CDR3 length is 16 residues. CDR1 is MNHEY and CDR2 is SMNVEV in the germline V gene (reference sequence). CDR3 region: CASSSIWTGQNTEAFF. CDR3 nucleotide sequence: TGTGCCAGCAGTTCGATCTGGACAGGACAGAACACTGAAGCTTTCTTT.

The chain links TRBV18 to TRBJ1-5; 8 bases map to TRBD1. The junction had 12 bases not matched to a gene; V was cut back by 6 bases and J by 5 bases. This CDR3 contains 16 residues. Germline V gene lookup returns CDR1 KGHSH and CDR2 LQKENI. In DNA form, the CDR3 reads TGTGCCAGCTCCCAAAGGGGACAGGCGAACTATCAGCCCCAGCATTTT. It yields the protein CASSQRGQANYQPQHF.